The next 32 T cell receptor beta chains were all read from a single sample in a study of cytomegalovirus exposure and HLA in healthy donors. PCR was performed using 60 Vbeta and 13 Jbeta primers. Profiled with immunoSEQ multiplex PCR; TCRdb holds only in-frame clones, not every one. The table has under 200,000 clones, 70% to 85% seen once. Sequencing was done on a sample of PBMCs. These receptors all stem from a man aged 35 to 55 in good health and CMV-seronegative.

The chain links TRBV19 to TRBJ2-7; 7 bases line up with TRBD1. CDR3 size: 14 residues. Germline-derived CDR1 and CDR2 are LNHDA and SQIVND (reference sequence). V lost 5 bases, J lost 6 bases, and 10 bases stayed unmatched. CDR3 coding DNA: TGTGCCAGTAGTGTCCGACAGGGTTTTTCCGAGCAGTACTTC. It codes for CASSVRQGFSEQYF.

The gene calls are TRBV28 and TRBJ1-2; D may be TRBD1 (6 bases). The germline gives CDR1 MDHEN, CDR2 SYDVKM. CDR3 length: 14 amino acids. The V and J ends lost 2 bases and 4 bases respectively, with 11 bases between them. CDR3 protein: CASSLTGFTYGYTF. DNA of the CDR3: TGTGCCAGCAGTTTAACAGGGTTTACCTATGGCTACACCTTC.

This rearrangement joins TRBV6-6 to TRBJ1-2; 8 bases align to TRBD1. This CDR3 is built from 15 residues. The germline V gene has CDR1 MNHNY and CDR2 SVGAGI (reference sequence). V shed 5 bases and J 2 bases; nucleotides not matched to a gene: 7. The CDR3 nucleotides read TGTGCCAGCAGTGTAGTGCAGGGGGCAAACTATGGCTACACCTTC. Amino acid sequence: CASSVVQGANYGYTF.

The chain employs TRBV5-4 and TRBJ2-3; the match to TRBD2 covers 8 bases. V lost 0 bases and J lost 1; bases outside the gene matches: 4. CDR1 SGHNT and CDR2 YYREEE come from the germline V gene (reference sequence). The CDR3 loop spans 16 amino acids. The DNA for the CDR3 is TGTGCCAGCAGCTTGGAGCCTAGCGGGCGCACAGATACGCAGTATTTT. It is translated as CASSLEPSGRTDTQYF.

In nucleotides, the CDR3 is TGCGCCAGCAGCTTTAGCGGGAGGGCCGCAGATACGCAGTATTTT. Amino acids: CASSFSGRAADTQYF. The chain is built from TRBV5-1 and TRBJ2-3; TRBD2 matches 11 bases. Losses at the gene ends were 2 bases for V and 4 bases for J; bases not matched to a gene: 3. CDR1 is SGHRS and CDR2 is YFSETQ in the germline V gene. The CDR3 loop spans 15 amino acids. Filled out from reference TRBV5-1 and TRBJ2-3, the complete variable domain reads KAGVTQTPRYLIKTRGQQVTLSCSPISGHRSVSWYQQTPGQGLQFLFEYFSETQRNKGNFPGRFSGRQFSNSRSEMNVSTLELGDSALYLCASSFSGRAADTQYFGPGTRLTVL.

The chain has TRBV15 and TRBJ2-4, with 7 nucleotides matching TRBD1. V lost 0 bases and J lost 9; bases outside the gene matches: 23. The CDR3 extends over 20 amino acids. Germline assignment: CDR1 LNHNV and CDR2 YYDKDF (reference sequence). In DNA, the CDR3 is TGTGCCACCAGCAGAGATTTGGAACAGGGGCAGTGGGGATGGGTACCCATTCAGTACTTC. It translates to CATSRDLEQGQWGWVPIQYF.

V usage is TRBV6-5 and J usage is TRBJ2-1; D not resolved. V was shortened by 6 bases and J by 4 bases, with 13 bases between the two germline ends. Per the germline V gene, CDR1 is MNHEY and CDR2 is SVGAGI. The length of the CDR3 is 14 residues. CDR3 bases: TGTGCCAGCAGGCCAATGAACGGGTACAATGAGCAGTTCTTC. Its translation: CASRPMNGYNEQFF.

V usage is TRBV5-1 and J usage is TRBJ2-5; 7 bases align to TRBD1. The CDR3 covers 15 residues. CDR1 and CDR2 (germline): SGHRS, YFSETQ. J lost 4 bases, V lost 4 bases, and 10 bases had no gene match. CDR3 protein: CASSDIQGIRETQYF. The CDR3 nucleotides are TGCGCCAGCAGCGATATACAGGGGATCAGAGAGACCCAGTACTTC.

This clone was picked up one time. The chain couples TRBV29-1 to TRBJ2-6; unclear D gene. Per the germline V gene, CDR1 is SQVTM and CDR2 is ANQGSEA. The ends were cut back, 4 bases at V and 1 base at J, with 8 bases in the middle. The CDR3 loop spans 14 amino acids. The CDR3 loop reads CSVAVESGANVLTF. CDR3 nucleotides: TGCAGCGTTGCGGTCGAATCTGGGGCCAACGTCCTGACTTTC.

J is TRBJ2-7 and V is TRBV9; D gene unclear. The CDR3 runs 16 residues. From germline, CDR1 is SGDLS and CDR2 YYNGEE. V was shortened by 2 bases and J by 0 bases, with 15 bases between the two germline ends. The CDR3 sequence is CASSVNPRSSSYEQYF. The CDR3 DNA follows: TGTGCCAGCAGCGTGAACCCGCGGAGTAGCTCCTACGAGCAGTACTTC.

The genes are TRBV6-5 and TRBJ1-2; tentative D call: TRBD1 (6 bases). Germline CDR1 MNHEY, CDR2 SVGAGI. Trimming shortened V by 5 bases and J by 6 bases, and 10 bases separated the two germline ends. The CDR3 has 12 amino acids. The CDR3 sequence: CASSVQGHGYTF. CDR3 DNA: TGTGCCAGCAGTGTACAGGGACATGGCTACACCTTC.

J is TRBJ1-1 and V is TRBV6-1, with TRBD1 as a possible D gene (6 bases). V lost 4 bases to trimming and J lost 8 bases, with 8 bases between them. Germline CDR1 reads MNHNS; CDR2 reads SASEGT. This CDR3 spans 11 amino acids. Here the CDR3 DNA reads TGTGCCAGCAGTGGACAGGCAGAAGCTTTCTTT. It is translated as CASSGQAEAFF.

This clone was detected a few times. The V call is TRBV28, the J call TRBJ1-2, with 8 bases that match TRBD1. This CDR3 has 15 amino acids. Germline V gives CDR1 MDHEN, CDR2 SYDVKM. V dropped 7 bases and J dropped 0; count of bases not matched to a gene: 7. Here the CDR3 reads CASTPDRAANYGYTF. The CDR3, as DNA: TGTGCCAGCACCCCGGACAGGGCCGCTAACTATGGCTACACCTTC.

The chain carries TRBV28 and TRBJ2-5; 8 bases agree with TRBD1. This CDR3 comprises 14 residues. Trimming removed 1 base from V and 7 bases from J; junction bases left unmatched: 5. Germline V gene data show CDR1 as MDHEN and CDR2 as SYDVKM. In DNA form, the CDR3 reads TGTGCCAGCAGTTTATCAGGGGGCCAGCGGACCCAGTACTTC. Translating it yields CASSLSGGQRTQYF.

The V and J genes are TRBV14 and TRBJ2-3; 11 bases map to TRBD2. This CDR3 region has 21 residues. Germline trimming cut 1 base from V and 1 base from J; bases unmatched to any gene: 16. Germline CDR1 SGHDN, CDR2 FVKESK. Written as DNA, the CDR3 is TGTGCCAGCAGCCAAGGATATCCGGGACTAGCGGCCCAACGGGGCACAGATACGCAGTATTTT. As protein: CASSQGYPGLAAQRGTDTQYF.

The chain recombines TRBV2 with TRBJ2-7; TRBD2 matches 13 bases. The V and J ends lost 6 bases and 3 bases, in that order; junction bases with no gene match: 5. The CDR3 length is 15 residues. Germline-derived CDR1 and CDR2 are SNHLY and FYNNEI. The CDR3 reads CASRPGTSGNYEQYF. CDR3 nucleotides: TGTGCCAGCAGGCCCGGGACTAGCGGGAACTACGAGCAGTACTTC.

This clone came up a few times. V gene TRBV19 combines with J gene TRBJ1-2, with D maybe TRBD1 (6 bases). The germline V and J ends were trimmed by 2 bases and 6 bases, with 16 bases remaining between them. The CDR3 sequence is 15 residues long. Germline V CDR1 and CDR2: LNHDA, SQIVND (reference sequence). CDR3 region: CASSISPGTFDGYTF. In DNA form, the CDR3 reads TGTGCCAGTAGTATATCCCCCGGGACATTCGATGGCTACACCTTC.

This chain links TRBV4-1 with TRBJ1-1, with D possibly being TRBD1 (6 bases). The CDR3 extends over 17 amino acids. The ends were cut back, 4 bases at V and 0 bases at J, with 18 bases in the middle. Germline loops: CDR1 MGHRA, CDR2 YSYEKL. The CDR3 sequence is CASSPFPTGTMNTEAFF. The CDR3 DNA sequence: TGCGCCAGCAGCCCCTTCCCGACAGGTACCATGAACACTGAAGCTTTCTTT.

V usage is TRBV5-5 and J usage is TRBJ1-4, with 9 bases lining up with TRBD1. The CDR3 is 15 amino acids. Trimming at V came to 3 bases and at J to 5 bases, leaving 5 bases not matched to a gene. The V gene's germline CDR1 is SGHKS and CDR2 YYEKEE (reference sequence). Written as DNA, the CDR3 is TGTGCCAGCAGCTCCTCCGGGACAGGGAATGAAAAACTGTTTTTT. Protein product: CASSSSGTGNEKLFF.

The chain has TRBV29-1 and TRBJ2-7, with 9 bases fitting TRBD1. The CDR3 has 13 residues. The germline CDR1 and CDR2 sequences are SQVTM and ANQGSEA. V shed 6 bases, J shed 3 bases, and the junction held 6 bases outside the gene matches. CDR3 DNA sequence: TGCAGCGTAATACAGGGGGCCGGCTACGAGCAGTACTTC. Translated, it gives CSVIQGAGYEQYF.

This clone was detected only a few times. The CDR3 DNA is TGCGCCAGCAGCCAAGACGTCCACAGGGTGCAGTACTTC. It specifies CASSQDVHRVQYF. This sequence joins TRBV4-1 and TRBJ2-7; tentative D call: TRBD1 (6 bases). V was shortened by 0 bases and J by 9 bases, with 12 bases between the two germline ends. CDR3 length: 13 amino acids. The germline V gene encodes CDR1 MGHRA and CDR2 YSYEKL.

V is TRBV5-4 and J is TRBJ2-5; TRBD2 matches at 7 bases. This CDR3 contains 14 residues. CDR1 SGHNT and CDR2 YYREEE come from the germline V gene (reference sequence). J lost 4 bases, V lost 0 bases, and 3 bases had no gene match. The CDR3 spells CASSLGGSRETQYF. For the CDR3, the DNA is TGTGCCAGCAGCTTGGGCGGGAGCAGAGAGACCCAGTACTTC. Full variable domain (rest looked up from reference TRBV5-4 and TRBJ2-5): ETGVTQSPTHLIKTRGQQVTLRCSSQSGHNTVSWYQQALGQGPQFIFQYYREEENGRGNFPPRFSGLQFPNYSSELNVNALELDDSALYLCASSLGGSRETQYFGPGTRLLVL.

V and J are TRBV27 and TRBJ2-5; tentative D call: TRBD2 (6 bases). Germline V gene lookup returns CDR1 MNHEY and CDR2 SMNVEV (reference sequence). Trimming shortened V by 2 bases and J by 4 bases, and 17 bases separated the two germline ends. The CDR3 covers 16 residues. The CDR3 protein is CASSLIPTSFRETQYF. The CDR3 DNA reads TGTGCCAGCAGTTTAATCCCCACTAGCTTTAGAGAGACCCAGTACTTC.

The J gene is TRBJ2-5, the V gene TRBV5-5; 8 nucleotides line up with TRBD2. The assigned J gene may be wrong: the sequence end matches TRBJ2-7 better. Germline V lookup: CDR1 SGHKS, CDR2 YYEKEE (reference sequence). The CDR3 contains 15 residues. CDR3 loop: CASTALAAYSYEQYF. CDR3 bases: TGTGCCAGCACCGCACTAGCGGCATACTCCTACGAGCAGTACTTC.

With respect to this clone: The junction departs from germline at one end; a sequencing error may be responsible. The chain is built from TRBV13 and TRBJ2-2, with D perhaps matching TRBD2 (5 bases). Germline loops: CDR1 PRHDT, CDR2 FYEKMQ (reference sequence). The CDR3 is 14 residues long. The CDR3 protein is CASSLGPNTGELLF. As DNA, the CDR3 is TGTGCCAGCAGCTTAGGACCAAACACCGGGGAGCTGCTTTTT. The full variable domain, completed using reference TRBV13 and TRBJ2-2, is AAGVIQSPRHLIKEKRETATLKCYPIPRHDTVYWYQQGPGQDPQFLISFYEKMQSDKGSIPDRFSAQQFSDYHSELNMSSLELGDSALYFCASSLGPNTGELLFGEGSRLTVL.

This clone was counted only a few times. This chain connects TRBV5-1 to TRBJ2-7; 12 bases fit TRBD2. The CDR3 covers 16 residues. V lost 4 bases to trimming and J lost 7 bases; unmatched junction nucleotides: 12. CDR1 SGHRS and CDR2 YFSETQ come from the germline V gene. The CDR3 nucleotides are TGCGCCAGCAGCCCCCTGACTAGCGGGAGAGCTGGGGAGCAGTACTTC. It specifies CASSPLTSGRAGEQYF.

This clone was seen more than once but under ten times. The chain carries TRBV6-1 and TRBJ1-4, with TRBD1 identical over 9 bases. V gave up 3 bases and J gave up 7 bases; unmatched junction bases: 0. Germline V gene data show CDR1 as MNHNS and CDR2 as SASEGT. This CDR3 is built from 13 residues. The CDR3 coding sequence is TGTGCCAGCAGTGAGGACAGGGGTGAAAAACTGTTTTTT. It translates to CASSEDRGEKLFF.

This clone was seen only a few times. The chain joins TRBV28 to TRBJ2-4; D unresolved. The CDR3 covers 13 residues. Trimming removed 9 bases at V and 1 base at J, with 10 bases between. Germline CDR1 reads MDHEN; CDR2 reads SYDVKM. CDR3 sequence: CASSLVAKNIQYF. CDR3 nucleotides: TGTGCCAGTTCCCTTGTCGCCAAAAACATTCAGTACTTC.

Here the CDR3 reads CASSGLAGIGNEQFF. In DNA form, the CDR3 reads TGTGCCAGCAGTGGACTAGCGGGGATCGGCAATGAGCAGTTCTTC. The chain recombines TRBV9 with TRBJ2-1; TRBD2 matches 12 bases. The CDR3 spans 15 residues. Germline CDR1 and CDR2: SGDLS and YYNGEE. J gave up 6 bases and V 5 bases, and 6 bases lay outside the gene matches.

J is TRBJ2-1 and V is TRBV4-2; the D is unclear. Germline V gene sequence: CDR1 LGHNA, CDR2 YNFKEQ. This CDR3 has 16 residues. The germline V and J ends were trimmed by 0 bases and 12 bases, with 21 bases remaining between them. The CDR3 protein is CASSQDLLRDNDGQFF. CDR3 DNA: TGTGCCAGCAGCCAAGATCTTTTAAGAGACAATGATGGGCAGTTCTTC.

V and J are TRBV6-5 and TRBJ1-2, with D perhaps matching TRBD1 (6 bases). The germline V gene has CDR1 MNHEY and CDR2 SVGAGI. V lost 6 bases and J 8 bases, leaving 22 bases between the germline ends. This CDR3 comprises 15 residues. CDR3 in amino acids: CASRARTAAIGGYTF. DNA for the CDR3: TGTGCCAGCAGGGCCCGGACAGCCGCTATCGGGGGCTACACCTTC.

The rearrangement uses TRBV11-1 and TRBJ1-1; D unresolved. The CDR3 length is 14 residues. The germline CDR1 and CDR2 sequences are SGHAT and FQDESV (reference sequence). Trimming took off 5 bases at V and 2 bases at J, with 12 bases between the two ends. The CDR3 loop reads CASSPPRPNTEAFF. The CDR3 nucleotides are TGTGCCAGCAGCCCCCCCAGGCCAAACACTGAAGCTTTCTTT.